Described below is a single T cell receptor (beta chain) sequence and its context. This specimen belongs to a study of blood T cell repertoires in COVID-19. Study background: Material from acute and convalescent COVID-19 was sourced from the United States, Italy and Spain. From T cells, B-cell-depleted T cells, or PBMCs came the material, which was cDNA or gDNA.

Generated by immunoSEQ multiplex PCR, the TCRdb table keeps only in-frame clones and is missing some. Altogether 200,000 or so clones are present, roughly nine tenths being singletons, with the ten largest covering around 2.3%. The CDR3 runs 14 residues. V was clipped by 0 bases and J by 5 bases, with 8 bases between them. Germline values: CDR1 SGHRS, CDR2 YFSETQ. The chain links TRBV5-1 to TRBJ1-4; a weak D match, TRBD1 (5 bases). The specimen was peripheral blood. The sequence derives from a man aged 65 to 79 with active or convalescent COVID-19. The CDR3 region is CASSLGGRNEKLFF. The CDR3, as DNA: TGCGCCAGCAGCTTGGGGGGCCGGAATGAAAAACTGTTTTTT.